The 32 T cell receptor beta chains below all came from one sample that was sequenced in a study of lymphopenia after photon versus proton radiotherapy. TCRdb keeps only in-frame clones here, not all; method: immunoSEQ multiplex PCR. The data show approximately 25,000 clones, roughly 85% seen once. This specimen consisted of peripheral blood, obtained from a patient treated with proton-based radiotherapy. The receptors here all came from a woman between 65 and 79 years old with pancreatic cancer.

V gene TRBV19 combines with J gene TRBJ1-5; D gene ambiguous. Germline CDR1 is LNHDA and CDR2 is SQIVND (reference sequence). The CDR3 totals 12 residues. V was trimmed by 4 bases and J by 9 bases, leaving 10 bases between them. CDR3 DNA sequence: TGTGCCAGTAGTAGGGCGCCTCGGCCCCAGCATTTT. This sequence encodes CASSRAPRPQHF.

The chain has TRBV30 and TRBJ2-5; D remains ambiguous. The CDR3 is 13 amino acids. Trimming pared 3 bases from V and 6 bases from J, leaving 14 bases between. Germline V lookup: CDR1 GTSNPN, CDR2 SVGIG (reference sequence). The CDR3 DNA is TGTGCCTGGAGGGATCTCAAATCGAAGACCCAGTACTTC. Protein: CAWRDLKSKTQYF.

The gene calls are TRBV7-8 and TRBJ2-7; the match to TRBD1 covers 8 bases. With 2 bases clipped from V and 5 bases from J, the junction kept 11 bases outside the gene matches. This CDR3 comprises 16 residues. Germline assignment: CDR1 SGHVS and CDR2 FQNEAQ. CDR3 sequence reads: CASSLSQGANSDEQYF. CDR3 DNA sequence: TGTGCCAGCAGCTTAAGCCAGGGGGCTAACTCGGACGAGCAGTACTTC. Drawing the rest from reference TRBV7-8 and TRBJ2-7, the complete variable domain is GAGVSQSPRYKVAKRGQDVALRCDPISGHVSLFWYQQALGQGPEFLTYFQNEAQLDKSGLPSDRFFAERPEGSVSTLKIQRTQQEDSAVYLCASSLSQGANSDEQYFGPGTRLTVT.

The chain has TRBV6-1 and TRBJ1-5, with a weak D call TRBD1 (5 bases). The CDR3 loop spans 13 amino acids. The V gene's germline CDR1 is MNHNS and CDR2 SASEGT. V was trimmed by 11 bases and J by 0 bases, leaving 11 bases between them. The CDR3 spells CAAEGPSNQPQHF. CDR3 sequence (DNA): TGTGCCGCGGAGGGACCTAGCAATCAGCCCCAGCATTTT.

This chain joins TRBV19 and TRBJ1-1, with 7 bases that match TRBD1. Germline assignment: CDR1 LNHDA and CDR2 SQIVND (reference sequence). V gave up 5 bases and J gave up 6 bases; unmatched junction bases: 12. The CDR3 has 15 amino acids. In DNA, the CDR3 is TGTGCCAGTAGTTTAGTACAGGGGATGGGGGCTGAAGCTTTCTTT. The encoded protein is CASSLVQGMGAEAFF.

V usage is TRBV4-2 and J usage is TRBJ2-5; D might be TRBD2 (6 bases). The V gene lost 0 bases and the J gene lost 5 bases, with 10 bases spanning the gap. Germline V gene sequence: CDR1 LGHNA, CDR2 YNFKEQ. The CDR3 is 14 residues long. As DNA, the CDR3 is TGTGCCAGCAGCCAAGATTCGGGAGAGGAGACCCAGTACTTC. It specifies CASSQDSGEETQYF.

This clone qualifies as medium-sized. The chain combines TRBV7-2 with TRBJ2-1; D is possibly TRBD2 (5 bases). Germline V CDR1 and CDR2: SGHTA, FQGNSA. V was clipped by 10 bases and J by 3 bases, with 16 bases between them. The CDR3 is made up of 14 amino acids. CDR3 sequence (DNA): TGTGCCATCCAGGTTTCAGACTACTACAATGAGCAGTTCTTC. It codes for CAIQVSDYYNEQFF.

This chain joins TRBV9 and TRBJ2-3, with 8 bases fitting TRBD1. V dropped 0 bases and J dropped 0; count of bases not matched to a gene: 9. Per germline, CDR1 SGDLS and CDR2 YYNGEE. The CDR3 is 18 amino acids. CDR3 sequence (DNA): TGTGCCAGCAGCGTAGCGGGAGACAGGGGCGCTAGCACAGATACGCAGTATTTT. Translated, it gives CASSVAGDRGASTDTQYF.

The V call is TRBV6-1, the J call TRBJ2-7; the match to TRBD2 covers 7 bases. V lost 6 bases and J lost 4; bases outside the gene matches: 9. The CDR3 consists of 14 residues. Per the germline V gene, CDR1 is MNHNS and CDR2 is SASEGT. The CDR3 sequence: CASRANLGGYEQYF. The DNA for the CDR3 is TGTGCCAGCAGAGCGAATTTGGGGGGGTACGAGCAGTACTTC.

This clone was found a few times. The CDR3 region is CAWSQEDTQYF. Here the CDR3 DNA reads TGTGCCTGGAGTCAGGAAGATACGCAGTATTTT. The chain links TRBV30 to TRBJ2-3, with no clear D. Germline V gene data show CDR1 as GTSNPN and CDR2 as SVGIG (reference sequence). CDR3 length equals 11 residues. Between the trimmed V and J ends, which lost 2 bases and 5 bases, there was a span of 5 bases.

V is TRBV6-6 and J is TRBJ2-3; D may be TRBD1 (6 bases). The V gene's germline CDR1 is MNHNY and CDR2 SVGAGI (reference sequence). The CDR3 runs to 16 residues. V lost 4 bases to trimming and J lost 0 bases, with 14 bases between them. The CDR3, as DNA: TGTGCCAGCAGTTGGGGGACAACATCAAGCACAGATACGCAGTATTTT. Amino acid sequence: CASSWGTTSSTDTQYF.

The chain joins TRBV19 to TRBJ2-1, with D perhaps TRBD1 (6 bases). Trimming took 5 bases from V and 10 from J, leaving 12 bases between them. The CDR3 covers 12 residues. The V gene's germline CDR1 is LNHDA and CDR2 SQIVND (reference sequence). The CDR3 spells CASSVWGREQFF. The CDR3 DNA sequence: TGTGCCAGTAGTGTATGGGGGCGAGAGCAGTTCTTC.

The chain links TRBV11-3 to TRBJ1-1, with TRBD1 matching 8 bases. V lost 0 bases, J lost 5 bases, and 8 bases stayed unmatched. Germline V lookup: CDR1 SGHNT, CDR2 YENEEA. The CDR3 consists of 16 residues. The CDR3 nucleotides are TGTGCCAGCAGCTTAGAAGGGCAGGGGGCATGGACTGAAGCTTTCTTT. It codes for CASSLEGQGAWTEAFF.

The chain links TRBV7-9 to TRBJ2-2; D gene ambiguous. This CDR3 has 13 amino acids. V lost 2 bases and J lost 7, with 8 bases in between. Looked up from germline, CDR1 is SEHNR and CDR2 is FQNEAQ (reference sequence). DNA for the CDR3: TGTGCCAGCAGCTTATTAAAGTACGGGGAGCTGTTTTTT. Protein sequence: CASSLLKYGELFF.

The J gene is TRBJ1-2, the V gene TRBV19; 7 nucleotides align to TRBD1. The junction had 12 bases not matched to a gene; V was cut back by 6 bases and J by 8 bases. This CDR3 spans 14 amino acids. Germline loops: CDR1 LNHDA, CDR2 SQIVND (reference sequence). The CDR3 is CASRTTRQGGGYTF. CDR3 DNA: TGTGCCAGTAGGACAACTCGACAGGGTGGCGGCTACACCTTC.

CDR3: CASSIGRASEAFF. The CDR3 DNA sequence: TGTGCCAGTAGTATAGGTCGGGCCAGTGAAGCTTTCTTT. The chain joins TRBV19 to TRBJ1-1, with D uncertain. The CDR3 has 13 amino acids. Between the trimmed V and J ends, which lost 1 base and 7 bases, there was a span of 10 bases. The germline V gene encodes CDR1 LNHDA and CDR2 SQIVND (reference sequence). Supplemented by reference TRBV19 and TRBJ1-1, the full variable domain reads DGGITQSPKYLFRKEGQNVTLSCEQNLNHDAMYWYRQDPGQGLRLIYYSQIVNDFQKGDIAEGYSVSREKKESFPLTVTSAQKNPTAFYLCASSIGRASEAFFGQGTRLTVV.

CDR3 amino acids: CASSVARGYGYTF. The CDR3 nucleotides read TGTGCCAGCAGCGTAGCCAGGGGCTATGGCTACACCTTC. The V and J genes are TRBV9 and TRBJ1-2; TRBD1 might be the D (6 bases). Germline loops: CDR1 SGDLS, CDR2 YYNGEE. This CDR3 is 13 amino acids long. Trimming removed 0 bases from V and 4 bases from J, with 7 bases in between.

The rearrangement uses TRBV5-1 and TRBJ2-3, with TRBD1 identical over 8 bases. J lost 3 bases, V lost 0 bases, and 6 bases had no gene match. Germline V lookup: CDR1 SGHRS, CDR2 YFSETQ. This CDR3 has 16 residues. The CDR3 loop reads CASSLGGQGRTDTQYF. The CDR3 coding sequence is TGCGCCAGCAGCTTGGGAGGACAGGGTCGTACAGATACGCAGTATTTT.

This chain joins TRBV5-4 and TRBJ2-7; 9 bases match TRBD2. From germline, CDR1 is SGHNT and CDR2 YYREEE (reference sequence). The CDR3 is 14 residues long. With 5 bases clipped from V and 9 bases from J, the junction kept 12 bases outside the gene matches. As DNA, the CDR3 is TGTGCCAGCAGTTTTAGCGGGAGAGGGGGTGGGCAGTACTTC. Translated, it gives CASSFSGRGGGQYF.

The V gene is TRBV6-5, the J gene TRBJ1-1; TRBD1 matches 9 bases. After removal of 3 bases from V and 1 base from J, the junction contained 3 bases not matched to a gene. CDR1 is MNHEY and CDR2 is SVGAGI in the germline V gene. CDR3 size: 15 residues. The CDR3 DNA reads as TGTGCCAGCAGTTATGGGGACAGGGAGAACACTGAAGCTTTCTTT. Its protein is CASSYGDRENTEAFF.

The sample holds a few counts of this clone. J is TRBJ2-1 and V is TRBV9; TRBD1 matches at 8 bases. V lost 4 bases to trimming and J lost 1 base; unmatched junction nucleotides: 4. CDR1 SGDLS and CDR2 YYNGEE come from the germline V gene. The CDR3 is 15 residues long. The CDR3 region is CASSRTGGSYNEQFF. In nucleotides, the CDR3 is TGTGCCAGCAGCCGCACAGGGGGGTCCTACAATGAGCAGTTCTTC.

The table lists this clone with a count of one. Here the CDR3 reads CASSPRTGASGTEAFF. In DNA form, the CDR3 reads TGTGCCAGCAGCCCCCGGACAGGGGCGTCCGGAACTGAAGCTTTCTTT. This chain connects TRBV5-8 to TRBJ1-1; TRBD1 agrees at 9 bases. J lost 5 bases, V lost 4 bases, and 12 bases had no gene match. The CDR3 runs 16 residues. Germline V gives CDR1 SGHTS, CDR2 YDEGEE.

This chain uses TRBV4-3 with TRBJ1-4; D ambiguous. The germline CDR1 and CDR2 sequences are LGHNA and YSLEER. CDR3 size: 16 residues. Trimming shortened V by 0 bases and J by 1 base, and 9 bases separated the two germline ends. The CDR3 coding sequence is TGCGCCAGCAGCCAAGATCTCGGTATAACTAATGAAAAACTGTTTTTT. It encodes CASSQDLGITNEKLFF.

Sample share makes this clone medium-sized. V and J are TRBV30 and TRBJ1-5, with 7 bases that match TRBD1. The CDR3 is 19 amino acids. V was clipped by 0 bases and J by 0 bases; unmatched bases: 14. Germline CDR1 and CDR2: GTSNPN and SVGIG (reference sequence). CDR3 bases: TGTGCCTGGAGTGTACATGGCAGGGGGGCCGGGGGTAGCAATCAGCCCCAGCATTTT. Protein: CAWSVHGRGAGGSNQPQHF.

V usage is TRBV19 and J usage is TRBJ2-1, with TRBD2 matching over 7 bases. The germline gives CDR1 LNHDA, CDR2 SQIVND (reference sequence). The CDR3 length is 15 residues. V shed 3 bases, J shed 5 bases, and the junction held 7 bases outside the gene matches. This chain's CDR3 is CASSMVGGLNNEQFF. The CDR3 DNA reads TGTGCCAGTAGTATGGTGGGAGGGTTAAACAATGAGCAGTTCTTC.

The chain links TRBV7-8 to TRBJ1-2; tentatively, D is TRBD1 (6 bases). The CDR3 has 15 amino acids. In germline, CDR1 is SGHVS, CDR2 FQNEAQ. Trimming took 6 bases from V and 1 from J, leaving 15 bases between them. The CDR3 DNA reads as TGTGCCAGCAGTCCTCGGACAGTGTATAACTATGGCTACACCTTC. It translates to CASSPRTVYNYGYTF.

CDR3 protein: CASSIRTELSPLHF. CDR3 DNA: TGTGCCAGTAGTATTAGGACGGAGCTTTCACCCCTCCACTTT. This chain connects TRBV19 to TRBJ1-6; D gene ambiguous. Germline V gene sequence: CDR1 LNHDA, CDR2 SQIVND (reference sequence). The CDR3 sequence is 14 residues long. The ends were cut back, 3 bases at V and 9 bases at J, with 12 bases in the middle. Variable domain in full (rest from reference TRBV19 and TRBJ1-6): DGGITQSPKYLFRKEGQNVTLSCEQNLNHDAMYWYRQDPGQGLRLIYYSQIVNDFQKGDIAEGYSVSREKKESFPLTVTSAQKNPTAFYLCASSIRTELSPLHFGNGTRLTVT.

V usage is TRBV5-4 and J usage is TRBJ2-7; weak D call: TRBD1 (6 bases). The CDR3 has 14 residues. Germline V gene lookup returns CDR1 SGHNT and CDR2 YYREEE (reference sequence). Trimming took off 6 bases at V and 4 bases at J, with 17 bases between the two ends. The CDR3 DNA sequence: TGTGCCAGCAACCGCAGGGGCAGGGAGTACGAGCAGTACTTC. The encoded protein is CASNRRGREYEQYF.

V gene TRBV23-1 combines with J gene TRBJ1-5; 7 bases fit TRBD1. TRBV23-1 is annotated as an ORF whose role is uncertain. The CDR3 runs to 12 residues. V lost 10 bases and J lost 5; bases outside the gene matches: 5. The CDR3 DNA reads as TGCGCCAACTCAGGGGGAGATCAGCCCCAGCATTTT. Translating it yields CANSGGDQPQHF.

This clone was detected only a few times. CDR3 sequence: CASSDRGNGYTF. In DNA, the CDR3 is TGTGCCAGTAGTGACAGGGGAAATGGCTACACCTTC. The V gene is TRBV19, the J gene TRBJ1-2; TRBD1 matches 8 bases. The CDR3 runs 12 residues. Trimming cost V 5 bases and J 6 bases; bases outside gene matches: 2. Germline V gene sequence: CDR1 LNHDA, CDR2 SQIVND (reference sequence).

This clone was recorded a few times. The chain carries TRBV4-3 and TRBJ1-2; weak D call: TRBD1 (6 bases). Looked up from germline, CDR1 is LGHNA and CDR2 is YSLEER. The CDR3 is 16 amino acids. V lost 0 bases and J 7 bases, leaving 18 bases between the germline ends. The CDR3 nucleotides read TGCGCCAGCAGCCAAGAGGGGGGGGGCGCTTGGTCTGGCTACACCTTC. It translates to CASSQEGGGAWSGYTF.

This clone was found once. The V gene is TRBV15, the J gene TRBJ2-1; maybe TRBD2 (5 bases). Between the trimmed V and J ends, which lost 0 bases and 6 bases, there was a span of 18 bases. The germline V gene encodes CDR1 LNHNV and CDR2 YYDKDF (reference sequence). This CDR3 spans 17 amino acids. In DNA, the CDR3 is TGTGCCACCAGCAGAGATTTTCTAGCCCTGAAGGGCAATGAGCAGTTCTTC. It translates to CATSRDFLALKGNEQFF.